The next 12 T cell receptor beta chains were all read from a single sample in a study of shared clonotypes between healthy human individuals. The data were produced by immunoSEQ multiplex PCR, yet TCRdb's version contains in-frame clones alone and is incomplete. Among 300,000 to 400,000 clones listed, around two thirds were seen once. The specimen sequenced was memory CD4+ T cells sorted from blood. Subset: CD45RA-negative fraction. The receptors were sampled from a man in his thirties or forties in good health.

The CDR3 reads CASSLGRDGTQYF. CDR3 nucleotide sequence: TGTGCCAGCAGCTTGGGGCGGGACGGGACCCAGTACTTC. The chain is built from TRBV11-2 and TRBJ2-5; perhaps TRBD2 as D (6 bases). Trimming cost V 3 bases and J 7 bases, with 12 bases left between them. CDR1 is SGHAT, CDR2 FQNNGV, per germline. The CDR3 is made up of 13 amino acids.

CDR3 coding DNA: TGTGCCAGTAGTATAGTCGCGACGGGGAACACCGGGGAGCTGTTTTTT. Translating gives CASSIVATGNTGELFF. The chain combines TRBV19 with TRBJ2-2; no reliable D call. CDR1 is LNHDA, CDR2 SQIVND, per germline (reference sequence). The CDR3 has 16 amino acids. Trimming removed 1 base from V and 1 base from J, with 10 bases in between.

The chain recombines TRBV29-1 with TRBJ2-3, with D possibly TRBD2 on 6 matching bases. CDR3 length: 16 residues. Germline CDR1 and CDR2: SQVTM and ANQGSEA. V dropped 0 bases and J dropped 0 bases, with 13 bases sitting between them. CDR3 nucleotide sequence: TGCAGCGTTGAAGATCTCCCGGGAGCCAGCACAGATACGCAGTATTTT. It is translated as CSVEDLPGASTDTQYF.

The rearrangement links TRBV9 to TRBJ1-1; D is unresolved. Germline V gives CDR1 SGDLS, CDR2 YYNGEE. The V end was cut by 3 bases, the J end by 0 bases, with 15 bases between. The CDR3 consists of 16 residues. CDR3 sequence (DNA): TGTGCCAGCAGCGCAAAATCTGACGGAATGAACACTGAAGCTTTCTTT. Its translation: CASSAKSDGMNTEAFF.

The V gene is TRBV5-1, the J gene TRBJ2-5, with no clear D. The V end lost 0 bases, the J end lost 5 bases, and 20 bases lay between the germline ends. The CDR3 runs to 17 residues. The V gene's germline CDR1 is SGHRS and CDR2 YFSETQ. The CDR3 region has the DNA TGCGCCAGCAGCTTGGATGGCAGGTCTCAAACTCCGGAGACCCAGTACTTC. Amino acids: CASSLDGRSQTPETQYF.

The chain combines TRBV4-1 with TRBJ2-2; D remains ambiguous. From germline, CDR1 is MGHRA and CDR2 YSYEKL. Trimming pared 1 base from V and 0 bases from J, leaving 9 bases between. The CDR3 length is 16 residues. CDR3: CASSQAHPSNTGELFF. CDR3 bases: TGCGCCAGCAGCCAAGCCCACCCCTCGAACACCGGGGAGCTGTTTTTT.

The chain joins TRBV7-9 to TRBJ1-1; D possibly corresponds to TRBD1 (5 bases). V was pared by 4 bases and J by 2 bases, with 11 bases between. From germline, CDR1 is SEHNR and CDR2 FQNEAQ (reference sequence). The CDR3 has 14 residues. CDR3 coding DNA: TGTGCCAGCAGCTCCGGCGGGGGTAACACTGAAGCTTTCTTT. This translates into CASSSGGGNTEAFF.

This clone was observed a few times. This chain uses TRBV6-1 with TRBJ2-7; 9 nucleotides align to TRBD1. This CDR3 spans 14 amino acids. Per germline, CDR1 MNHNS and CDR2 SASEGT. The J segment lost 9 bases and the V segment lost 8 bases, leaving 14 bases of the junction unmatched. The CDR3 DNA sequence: TGTGCCAGCTTTCCCGGGACAGGGTCCTTATGGCAGTACTTC. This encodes CASFPGTGSLWQYF.

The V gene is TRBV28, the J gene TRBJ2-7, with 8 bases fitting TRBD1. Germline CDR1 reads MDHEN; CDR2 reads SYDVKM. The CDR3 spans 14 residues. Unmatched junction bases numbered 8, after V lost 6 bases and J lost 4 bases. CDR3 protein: CASREDRAVYEQYF. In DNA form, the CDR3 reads TGTGCCAGCAGGGAGGACAGGGCGGTATACGAGCAGTACTTC.

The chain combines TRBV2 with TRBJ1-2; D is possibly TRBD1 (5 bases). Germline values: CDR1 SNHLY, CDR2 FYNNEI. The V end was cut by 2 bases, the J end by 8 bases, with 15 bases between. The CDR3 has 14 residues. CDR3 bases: TGTGCCAGCAGTGAATGGGGACCTGATGGCGGCTACACCTTC. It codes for CASSEWGPDGGYTF.

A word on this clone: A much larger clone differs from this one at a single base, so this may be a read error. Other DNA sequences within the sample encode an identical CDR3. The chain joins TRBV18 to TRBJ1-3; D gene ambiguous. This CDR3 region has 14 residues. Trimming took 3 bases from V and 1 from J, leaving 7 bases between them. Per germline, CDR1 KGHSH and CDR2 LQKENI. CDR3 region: CASSPPGSGNTIYF. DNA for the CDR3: TGTGCCAGCTCACCCCCGGGGTCTGGAAACACCATATATTTT.

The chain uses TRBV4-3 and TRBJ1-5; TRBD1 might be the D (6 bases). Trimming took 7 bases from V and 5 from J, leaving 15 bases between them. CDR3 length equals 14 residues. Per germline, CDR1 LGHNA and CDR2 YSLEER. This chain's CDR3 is CASTGGQRHQPQHF. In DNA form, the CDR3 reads TGCGCCAGCACTGGAGGACAGCGTCATCAGCCCCAGCATTTT.